This entry lists 9 T cell receptor beta chains sequenced from one sample in a study of blood T cell repertoires in COVID-19. This table comes from immunoSEQ multiplex PCR, and its TCRdb copy is limited to in-frame clones, with some not included. Of approximately 250,000 clones listed, more than 80% are singletons. The specimen sequenced was PBMCs or T cells enriched from blood (not recorded which). These receptors were collected from a woman under 40 with acute COVID-19.

This clone was detected once. The V call is TRBV14, the J call TRBJ2-1; D may be TRBD1 (5 bases). Germline CDR1 and CDR2: SGHDN and FVKESK. Trimming stripped 4 bases from V and 9 bases from J, with 10 bases between. This CDR3 has 12 residues. This CDR3 reads CASSLTGPEQFF. CDR3 coding DNA: TGTGCCAGCAGCCTTACAGGTCCTGAGCAGTTCTTC. Supplemented by reference TRBV14 and TRBJ2-1, the full variable domain reads EAGVTQFPSHSVIEKGQTVTLRCDPISGHDNLYWYRRVMGKEIKFLLHFVKESKQDESGMPNNRFLAERTGGTYSTLKVQPAELEDSGVYFCASSLTGPEQFFGPGTRLTVL.

The chain links TRBV6-5 to TRBJ2-3, with 10 bases matching TRBD2. CDR1 is MNHEY and CDR2 is SVGAGI in the germline V gene. The length of the CDR3 is 14 residues. J lost 6 bases, V lost 6 bases, and 6 bases had no gene match. The CDR3 region is CASSPLAGVDTQYF. CDR3 nucleotide sequence: TGTGCCAGCAGCCCCCTAGCGGGAGTGGATACGCAGTATTTT.

V is TRBV27 and J is TRBJ1-4, with 7 bases aligning to TRBD1. Germline values: CDR1 MNHEY, CDR2 SMNVEV (reference sequence). Trimming took 3 bases from V and 8 from J; bases not matched to a gene: 18. This CDR3 comprises 18 residues. The CDR3 reads CASSFLGPPSGQFEKLFF. CDR3 nucleotides: TGTGCCAGCAGTTTCCTCGGCCCCCCCTCGGGACAGTTCGAAAAACTGTTTTTT.

The J gene is TRBJ2-2, the V gene TRBV28, with TRBD2 identical over 9 bases. CDR3 length: 17 amino acids. Germline CDR1 is MDHEN and CDR2 is SYDVKM. Trimming cost V 1 base and J 3 bases; bases outside gene matches: 6. Here the CDR3 reads CASSLSSAGGDTGELFF. The CDR3 DNA is TGTGCCAGCAGTTTATCATCGGCGGGAGGGGACACCGGGGAGCTGTTTTTT.

The rearrangement uses TRBV4-1 and TRBJ1-1; 10 positions match TRBD1. The CDR3 is 18 amino acids. Per germline, CDR1 MGHRA and CDR2 YSYEKL. The V gene end was trimmed by 4 bases and the J gene end by 1 base; junction bases not matched to a gene: 12. The CDR3 is CASSRHRLGQGTNTEAFF. As DNA, the CDR3 is TGCGCCAGCAGCCGGCACCGGCTGGGACAGGGGACGAACACTGAAGCTTTCTTT.

This clone was seen once. This chain joins TRBV21-1 and TRBJ2-2; the D segment call TRBD2 is taken from the table without a DNA check. TRBV21-1 is described as a pseudogene. The CDR3 is 17 amino acids. In nucleotides, the CDR3 is TGTGCCCGGGACAGTAGCGGGAGGAGCCCAATTGACGGGGAGCTGTTTTTT. Protein sequence: CARDSSGRSPIDGELFF.

The rearrangement joins TRBV29-1 to TRBJ2-2; no definite D call. V shed 6 bases and J shed 6 bases, with 11 bases lying between them. Germline CDR1 reads SQVTM; CDR2 reads ANQGSEA. The CDR3 has 12 residues. The CDR3 region is CSVYLGPGELFF. The CDR3 nucleotides are TGCAGCGTCTACCTAGGTCCCGGGGAGCTGTTTTTT.

The CDR3 DNA sequence: TGTGCCAGCAGTTTATCGTCGGGAGGGCCGTTCGAGCAGTTCTTC. Translating gives CASSLSSGGPFEQFF. This chain links TRBV27 with TRBJ2-1, with TRBD2 identical over 8 bases. The CDR3 totals 15 residues. Per germline, CDR1 MNHEY and CDR2 SMNVEV (reference sequence). V was clipped by 0 bases and J by 10 bases; unmatched bases: 8.

The V call is TRBV2, the J call TRBJ2-5, with TRBD1 as a possible D gene (8 bases). Trimming removed 11 bases from V and 3 bases from J, with 13 bases in between. This CDR3 has 12 amino acids. Germline CDR1 reads SNHLY; CDR2 reads FYNNEI. Written as DNA, the CDR3 is TGTGCCGGGGGGGACAGGAAAGAGACCCAGTACTTC. This sequence encodes CAGGDRKETQYF.